These T cell receptor beta chains were read from a single sample in a study of OX40 agonist ivuxolimab in advanced cancers. The table came from immunoSEQ multiplex PCR; TCRdb's copy has only in-frame clones and leaves some out. The sample consists of 75,000 to 90,000 clones, about 90% of them appearing once. The input for sequencing was CD4+ or CD8+ T cells sorted from blood, taken in a trial of the OX40 agonist ivuxolimab. All receptors derive from an adult with an advanced solid tumor such as melanoma, head and neck, liver or kidney cancer. Each CDR3 is given with its conserved first and last residue. D genes are given only for firm matches. The size field is filled for only some rows; it gives once, few, many or a size class.

J gene | clone size | V gene | CDR3 length | D gene | CDR3 protein | CDR3 DNA
TRBJ2-3 | . | TRBV10-2 | 12 | TRBD1 | CATGQGTDTQYF | TGCGCCACAGGACAGGGGACAGATACGCAGTATTTT
TRBJ2-5 | . | TRBV18 | 16 | . | CASSPPGQAGGETQYF | TGTGCCAGCTCACCACCCGGACAGGCTGGAGGGGAGACCCAGTACTTC
TRBJ1-1 | . | TRBV28 | 12 | . | CASSGGLTEAFF | TGTGCCAGTTCGGGTGGTTTGACTGAAGCTTTCTTT
TRBJ2-7 | . | TRBV9 | 14 | . | CASSVGMGNYEQYF | TGTGCCAGCAGCGTAGGTATGGGGAACTACGAGCAGTACTTC
TRBJ2-5 | once | TRBV28 | 14 | TRBD2 | CASSSLAGQETQYF | TGTGCCAGCAGTTCACTAGCGGGGCAAGAGACCCAGTACTTC
TRBJ1-2 | . | TRBV5-1 | 15 | . | CASTEGGARSYGYTF | TGCGCCAGCACGGAGGGGGGGGCGAGGAGCTATGGCTACACCTTC
TRBJ2-2 | . | TRBV6-6 | 14 | TRBD2 | CASRPSGRSGELFF | TGTGCCAGCAGGCCTAGCGGGAGGTCCGGGGAGCTGTTTTTT
TRBJ2-3 | . | TRBV4-1 | 17 | TRBD2 | CASSQGLLRESTDTQYF | TGCGCCAGCAGCCAAGGGTTGTTGCGGGAGAGCACAGATACGCAGTATTTT
TRBJ1-1 | . | TRBV5-8 | 15 | . | CASSFQIFGVTEAFF | TGTGCCAGCAGCTTCCAGATCTTCGGAGTGACTGAAGCTTTCTTT
TRBJ1-1 | . | TRBV19 | 13 | . | CASKREMNTEAFF | TGTGCCAGTAAAAGGGAGATGAACACTGAAGCTTTCTTT
TRBJ1-4 | . | TRBV5-6 | 16 | . | CASSPRRGASNEKLFF | TGTGCCAGCAGCCCGAGGAGGGGGGCATCTAATGAAAAACTGTTTTTT
TRBJ2-1 | . | TRBV2 | 17 | TRBD2 | CASSPRLLAGRRHEQFF | TGTGCCAGCTCCCCGAGGCTACTAGCGGGAAGAAGGCATGAGCAGTTCTTC
TRBJ2-7 | once | TRBV28 | 15 | TRBD1 | CASTPSGTGSREQYF | TGTGCCAGCACCCCCTCCGGGACAGGGAGTCGCGAGCAGTACTTC
TRBJ2-5 | . | TRBV5-1 | 13 | . | CASSLEGRETQYF | TGCGCCAGCAGCTTGGAAGGGAGAGAGACCCAGTACTTC
TRBJ2-4 | . | TRBV18 | 16 | . | CASSPRGVGAKNIQYF | TGTGCCAGCTCCCCTCGTGGGGTGGGAGCCAAAAACATTCAGTACTTC
TRBJ2-7 | . | TRBV28 | 15 | . | CASSRPRLATYEQYF | TGTGCCAGCAGTCGACCGCGTCTAGCGACCTACGAGCAGTACTTC
TRBJ1-5 | . | TRBV18 | 15 | TRBD1 | CASSLMGGGIQPQHF | TGTGCCAGCTCACTCATGGGAGGGGGCATTCAGCCCCAGCATTTT